The present entry profiles one T cell receptor (beta chain) with its context. Its target is not known. The PCR was carried out with 60 Vbeta primers and 13 Jbeta primers. TCRdb keeps only in-frame clones here, not all; method: immunoSEQ multiplex PCR. The table includes about 76,000 clones, under 85% detected once. This specimen comes from a study of cytomegalovirus exposure and HLA in healthy donors. The study's findings and limits: In a later analysis, HLA-associated TCR beta chains were more clonally expanded than equally common others. In vitro testing confirmed a few CMV-associated chains as specific for CMV antigens. Being productive about 90% or about 30% of the time was typical of most TCR beta V segments in an earlier analysis. Sequencing artifact likely explains a cluster of highly shared sequence variants.

Sequenced material: PBMCs. The TCR comes from a woman between 35 and 50 years old in good health and CMV-seropositive.

CDR3 bases: TGTGCCAGCAGCTCAGGGGGAGTTCGTGAGACCCAGTACTTC. It specifies CASSSGGVRETQYF. The chain is built from TRBV7-2 and TRBJ2-5, with 7 bases lining up with TRBD1. The germline V gene encodes CDR1 SGHTA and CDR2 FQGNSA. This CDR3 region has 14 residues. V dropped 4 bases and J dropped 5; count of bases not matched to a gene: 7.